Below, 24 T cell receptor beta chains from the same sample are listed, as sequenced in a study of T cells after yellow fever vaccination. TCRdb passed the 5' RACE reads through MiXCR, listing each CDR3 protein once. The table includes approximately 300,000 distinct CDR3 sequences, 6.8% detected once. The sequencing used PBMCs, collected around 45 days after the first yellow fever vaccination. The receptors here all came from a man aged 18-30 years who received the YFV17D yellow fever vaccine.

The gene calls are TRBV7-9 and TRBJ2-3, with D uncertain. Looked up from germline, CDR1 is SEHNR and CDR2 is FQNEAQ (reference sequence). This CDR3 is 13 amino acids long. Trimming removed 5 bases from V and 4 bases from J, with 10 bases in between. The CDR3 coding sequence is TGTGCCAGCAGCATGATCCTAGCAGATACGCAGTATTTT. This translates into CASSMILADTQYF.

This clonotype was counted many times. The chain uses TRBV5-6 and TRBJ2-1; D possibly corresponds to TRBD2 (6 bases). The CDR3 extends over 13 amino acids. Germline V gives CDR1 SGHDT, CDR2 YYEEEE. V lost 0 bases, J lost 8 bases, and 9 bases lay in between. The CDR3 sequence: CASSLEWRDEQFF. For the CDR3, the DNA is TGTGCCAGCAGCTTGGAGTGGAGGGATGAGCAGTTCTTC.

The chain has TRBV4-3 and TRBJ2-5; D unresolved. Germline values: CDR1 LGHNA, CDR2 YSLEER. The CDR3 runs to 14 residues. Trimming took off 0 bases at V and 5 bases at J, with 10 bases between the two ends. As DNA, the CDR3 is TGCGCCAGCAGCCAAGAAGGCGGTGCGGAGACCCAGTACTTC. Its protein product is CASSQEGGAETQYF.

This clonotype was counted a few times. The gene calls are TRBV6-5 and TRBJ1-3; D is ambiguous. Germline loops: CDR1 MNHEY, CDR2 SVGAGI. Trimming took 4 bases from V and 0 from J, leaving 10 bases between them. This CDR3 has 15 amino acids. The CDR3 sequence is CASSSDGYSGNTIYF. The CDR3 region has the DNA TGTGCCAGCAGTTCTGACGGCTACTCTGGAAACACCATATATTTT.

A few counts support this clonotype. CDR3 nucleotides: TGTGCCAGCTTAGCGTTGGTTCCCTACAATGAGCAGTTCTTC. It specifies CASLALVPYNEQFF. V and J are TRBV7-6 and TRBJ2-1; tentatively, D is TRBD2 (5 bases). The CDR3 is made up of 14 amino acids. The V end lost 8 bases, the J end lost 2 bases, and 13 bases lay between the germline ends. Germline V CDR1 and CDR2: SGHVS, FNYEAQ.

The sample holds a few counts of this clonotype. V usage is TRBV27 and J usage is TRBJ1-6; no clear D gene. V lost 6 bases, J lost 14 bases, and 17 bases lay in between. The CDR3 contains 13 residues. Germline CDR1 reads MNHEY; CDR2 reads SMNVEV (reference sequence). The CDR3 protein is CASSLAEEWTLHF. The DNA of the CDR3 is TGTGCCAGCAGCCTGGCGGAGGAATGGACCCTCCACTTT.

V is TRBV5-1 and J is TRBJ2-1; 7 bases are a match to TRBD1. The CDR3 contains 15 residues. V shed 4 bases, J shed 0 bases, and the junction held 4 bases outside the gene matches. CDR1 SGHRS and CDR2 YFSETQ come from the germline V gene. The CDR3: CASSPGQPSYNEQFF. The CDR3 nucleotides read TGCGCCAGCAGCCCGGGACAGCCCTCCTACAATGAGCAGTTCTTC.

The rearrangement links TRBV4-2 to TRBJ1-2; TRBD1 might be the D (5 bases). V gave up 0 bases and J gave up 4 bases, with 15 bases separating them. The CDR3 contains 16 residues. Looked up from germline, CDR1 is LGHNA and CDR2 is YNFKEQ. The chain's CDR3 is CASSQDLTLGRYGYTF. CDR3 coding DNA: TGTGCCAGCAGCCAAGACCTGACGCTGGGACGCTATGGCTACACCTTC.

The chain links TRBV12-3 or TRBV12-4 to TRBJ1-1; 8 bases line up with TRBD1. Unmatched junction bases numbered 13, after V lost 1 base and J lost 3 bases. The CDR3 contains 18 residues. In DNA, the CDR3 is TGTGCCAGCAGTTTAGTGGTCTTGACAGGGGCTGTGTACACTGAAGCTTTCTTT. It specifies CASSLVVLTGAVYTEAFF.

The J gene is TRBJ2-1, the V gene TRBV5-1; D may correspond to TRBD1 or TRBD2 (5 bases each). CDR1 and CDR2 (germline): SGHRS, YFSETQ. V dropped 0 bases and J dropped 2 bases, with 12 bases sitting between them. This CDR3 is 16 amino acids long. This chain's CDR3 is CASSLDRDPAYNEQFF. In DNA form, the CDR3 reads TGCGCCAGCAGCTTGGACCGGGACCCCGCCTACAATGAGCAGTTCTTC.

This sequence joins TRBV5-4 and TRBJ1-2; tentatively, D is TRBD1 (6 bases). The germline V gene has CDR1 SGHNT and CDR2 YYREEE (reference sequence). The CDR3 has 13 residues. The ends were cut back, 0 bases at V and 6 bases at J, with 9 bases in the middle. This CDR3 reads CASSLAPGDGYTF. Here the CDR3 DNA reads TGTGCCAGCAGCTTGGCGCCAGGGGATGGCTACACCTTC.

This clonotype was seen a handful of times. The chain uses TRBV20-1 and TRBJ2-7; D remains unclear. V lost 7 bases to trimming and J lost 4 bases, with 14 bases between them. Germline CDR1 and CDR2: DFQATT and SNEGSKA (reference sequence). This CDR3 comprises 12 residues. The CDR3: CSEMRVAYEQYV. The DNA for the CDR3 is TGCAGTGAGATGCGCGTGGCTTACGAGCAGTACGTC.

This clonotype was counted at least ten times. The chain links TRBV5-6 to TRBJ2-3; possible D gene TRBD1, 6 bases. V was clipped by 2 bases and J by 2 bases, with 12 bases between them. Germline CDR1 and CDR2: SGHDT and YYEEEE. The CDR3 covers 15 residues. Here the CDR3 reads CASSFWGHNTDTQYF. The CDR3 DNA is TGTGCCAGCAGCTTCTGGGGACATAACACAGATACGCAGTATTTT.

The V gene is TRBV9, the J gene TRBJ2-1; D ambiguous. This CDR3 has 16 residues. The germline V gene encodes CDR1 SGDLS and CDR2 YYNGEE. Between the trimmed V and J ends, which lost 5 bases and 0 bases, there was a span of 15 bases. For the CDR3, the DNA is TGTGCCAGCAGTTTCCGCGTGGGCCGCTCCTACAATGAGCAGTTCTTC. Amino acid sequence: CASSFRVGRSYNEQFF. Full variable domain (remainder filled in from reference TRBV9 and TRBJ2-1): DSGVTQTPKHLITATGQRVTLRCSPRSGDLSVYWYQQSLDQGLQFLIQYYNGEERAKGNILERFSAQQFPDLHSELNLSSLELGDSALYFCASSFRVGRSYNEQFFGPGTRLTVL.

This clonotype has more than one count but fewer than ten. V gene TRBV7-6 combines with J gene TRBJ2-1; D not resolved. There are 12 residues in the CDR3. Trimming pared 2 bases from V and 8 bases from J, leaving 7 bases between. CDR1 SGHVS and CDR2 FNYEAQ come from the germline V gene. Written as DNA, the CDR3 is TGTGCCAGCAGCTTAACCCCCCATGAGCAGTTCTTC. Translation gives CASSLTPHEQFF.

This clonotype was found a few times. The gene calls are TRBV7-2 and TRBJ2-5; possibly TRBD2 for D (6 bases). Germline lookup yields CDR1 SGHTA and CDR2 FQGNSA. Trimming took 4 bases from V and 7 from J, leaving 19 bases between them. The CDR3 contains 15 residues. For the CDR3, the DNA is TGTGCCAGCAGCTCCTTAGCGTTTCTCGGGGGGACCCAGTACTTC. This sequence encodes CASSSLAFLGGTQYF.

This clonotype was seen only a few times. The V and J genes are TRBV7-2 and TRBJ2-1; TRBD2 aligns across 8 bases. V was pared by 8 bases and J by 2 bases, with 8 bases of the junction left unmatched. This CDR3 is built from 15 residues. Germline V gene sequence: CDR1 SGHTA, CDR2 FQGNSA. The CDR3 spells CASLGPGLAYNEQFF. CDR3 coding DNA: TGTGCCAGCTTGGGCCCGGGACTAGCCTACAATGAGCAGTTCTTC. Full variable domain (rest looked up from reference TRBV7-2 and TRBJ2-1): GAGVSQSPSNKVTEKGKDVELRCDPISGHTALYWYRQSLGQGLEFLIYFQGNSAPDKSGLPSDRFSAERTGGSVSTLTIQRTQQEDSAVYLCASLGPGLAYNEQFFGPGTRLTVL.

This clonotype was counted ten times or more. This chain joins TRBV7-9 and TRBJ2-5; TRBD1 matches at 9 bases. This CDR3 is built from 16 residues. V lost 3 bases and J lost 5; bases outside the gene matches: 10. Germline assignment: CDR1 SEHNR and CDR2 FQNEAQ (reference sequence). The CDR3 reads CASSFLKTGGRETQYF. The CDR3 bases are TGTGCCAGCAGCTTCCTTAAAACAGGGGGCCGGGAGACCCAGTACTTC.

V usage is TRBV29-1 and J usage is TRBJ1-5; no clear D gene. CDR1 and CDR2 from the germline V gene are SQVTM and ANQGSEA. This CDR3 comprises 14 residues. V was shortened by 4 bases and J by 1 base, with 11 bases between the two germline ends. In nucleotides, the CDR3 is TGCAGCGTTGGGGGATTTGGAAGCAATCAGCCCCAGCATTTT. It encodes CSVGGFGSNQPQHF.

The chain carries TRBV5-1 and TRBJ1-1; a weak D match, TRBD1 (6 bases). V dropped 4 bases and J dropped 1 base, with 11 bases sitting between them. The V gene's germline CDR1 is SGHRS and CDR2 YFSETQ. This CDR3 is 14 amino acids long. The CDR3 here is CASSAQGRNTEAFF. The CDR3 DNA reads as TGCGCCAGCAGCGCCCAGGGGAGGAACACTGAAGCTTTCTTT.

A few counts support this clonotype. The genes are TRBV12-3 or TRBV12-4 and TRBJ2-4, with D possibly matching TRBD2 (5 bases). This CDR3 has 15 residues. Trimming removed 6 bases from V and 8 bases from J, with 20 bases in between. The CDR3: CASSRASRGLHIQYF. The CDR3 DNA is TGTGCCAGCAGCCGGGCATCAAGAGGGCTTCACATTCAGTACTTC.

This clonotype was observed a few times. The chain carries TRBV20-1 and TRBJ2-7; the D gene is possibly TRBD1 (5 bases). From germline, CDR1 is DFQATT and CDR2 SNEGSKA (reference sequence). Between the trimmed V and J ends, which lost 5 bases and 5 bases, there was a span of 10 bases. The CDR3 runs 11 residues. CDR3 loop: CSASWGNEQYF. Written as DNA, the CDR3 is TGCAGTGCTTCGTGGGGCAACGAGCAGTACTTC.

The genes are TRBV3-1 and TRBJ2-2, with D tentatively TRBD1 or TRBD2 (5 bases each). Between the trimmed V and J ends, which lost 1 base and 4 bases, there was a span of 7 bases. The CDR3 covers 14 residues. CDR1 is LGHDT, CDR2 YNNKEL, per germline (reference sequence). The CDR3 region is CASSQVGTTGELFF. DNA of the CDR3: TGTGCCAGCAGCCAAGTGGGGACCACCGGGGAGCTGTTTTTT.

This clonotype was seen only a few times. The rearrangement links TRBV10-3 to TRBJ2-3; the match to TRBD2 covers 11 bases. This CDR3 spans 14 amino acids. Germline CDR1 ENHRY, CDR2 SYGVKD. V dropped 5 bases and J dropped 3; count of bases not matched to a gene: 1. The CDR3 DNA reads as TGTGCCATCAGTATAGCGGGGGGGACAGATACGCAGTATTTT. Protein sequence: CAISIAGGTDTQYF.